These T cell receptor beta chains were read from a single sample in a study of beta chain features in type 1 diabetes. Assay: immunoSEQ multiplex PCR; the TCRdb copy retains only in-frame clones and omits some. The sample contains a few hundred thousand clones, 8% to 10% of which appear only once. The sample was central memory CD4+ T cells from blood. Receptor source: a man aged 25-45 years with type 1 diabetes. Each CDR3 is given without its conserved first and last residue.

TRBV5-1	ASSLVWQGARGERAF
TRBV7-9	ASTPEDPYADEQY
TRBV29-1	SVEDNGLNTEAF
TRBV7-7	ASTRSSGGGETQY
TRBV7-2	ASSLGPLRPQH
TRBV19	ASSAQSSYEQY
TRBV30	ACHRGRLVMNTEAF
TRBV5-1	ASSQGQGRTDTQY
TRBV9	ASSVGGTNRETQY
TRBV7-2	ASSYQGGNEKLF
TRBV4-1	ASSLERGTGELF
TRBV7-6	ASSLGTTDTQY
TRBV10-3	ASSYRRTEAF
TRBV11-2	ASSFGRFNEQF
TRBV2	ASSAQGSGETQY
TRBV14	ASSLGVAGAKI
TRBV5-1	ASSASGANTGELF
TRBV5-4	ASSGGGGRAEREQF
TRBV9	ASSVNGGPRESGELF
TRBV27	ASSRWGVSSGAREF
TRBV13	ASTQGAFSGNTIY
TRBV5-1	ASSLAGSTDTQY
TRBV30	AWSPEAYGYT
TRBV27	ASSSVLAGGLSSYNEQF
TRBV9	ASSVGRGNTEAF
TRBV11-2	ASSLEFGSRNTEAF
TRBV27	ASSLRTGAGANVLT
TRBV4-3	ASSQDGGYGYT
TRBV7-3	ASSSQRDTEAF
TRBV27	ASFDRHYEQY
TRBV27	ASSPLHEGRIIQY
TRBV13	ASSPRKDRGSTGELF
TRBV4-3	ASSQENRGYTGELF
TRBV11-2	ASSPTGSSGNTIY
TRBV6-1	ASSPRDRDIQY
TRBV11-2	ASSAWTLQGHYEQY
TRBV7-2	ASSLRGFSEGTQY
TRBV4-1	ASSQPSGKKYNEQF
TRBV28	ASRPLGQKEKLF
TRBV6-5	ASSAQDGSYEQY